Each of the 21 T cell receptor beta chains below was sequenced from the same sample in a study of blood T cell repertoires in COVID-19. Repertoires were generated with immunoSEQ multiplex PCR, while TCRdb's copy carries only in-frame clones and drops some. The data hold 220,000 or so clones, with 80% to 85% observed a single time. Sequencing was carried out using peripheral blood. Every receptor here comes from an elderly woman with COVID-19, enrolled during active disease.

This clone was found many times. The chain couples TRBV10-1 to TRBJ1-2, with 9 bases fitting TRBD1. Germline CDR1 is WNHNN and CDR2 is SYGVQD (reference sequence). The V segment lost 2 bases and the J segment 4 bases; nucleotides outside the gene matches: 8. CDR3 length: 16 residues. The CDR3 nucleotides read TGCGCCAGCAGTGAGAAACAGGGGGCGAGGTTCTATGGCTACACCTTC. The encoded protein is CASSEKQGARFYGYTF.

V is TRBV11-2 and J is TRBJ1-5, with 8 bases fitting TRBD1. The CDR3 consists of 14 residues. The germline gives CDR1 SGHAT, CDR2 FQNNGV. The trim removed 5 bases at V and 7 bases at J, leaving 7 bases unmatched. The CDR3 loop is CASSPQGAWQPQHF. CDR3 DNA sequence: TGTGCCAGCAGCCCTCAGGGGGCTTGGCAGCCCCAGCATTTT.

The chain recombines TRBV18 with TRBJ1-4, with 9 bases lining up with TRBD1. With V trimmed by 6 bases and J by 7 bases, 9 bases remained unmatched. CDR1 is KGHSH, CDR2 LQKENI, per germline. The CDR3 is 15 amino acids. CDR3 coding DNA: TGTGCCAGCTCTCCGGGAAGGACAGGGGCTGAAAAACTGTTTTTT. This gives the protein CASSPGRTGAEKLFF.

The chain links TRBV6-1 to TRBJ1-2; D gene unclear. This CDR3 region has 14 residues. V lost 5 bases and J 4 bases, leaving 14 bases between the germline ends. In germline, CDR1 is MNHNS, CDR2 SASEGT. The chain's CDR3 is CASSSGGSPYGYTF. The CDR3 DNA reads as TGTGCCAGCAGTTCAGGAGGGTCCCCCTATGGCTACACCTTC.

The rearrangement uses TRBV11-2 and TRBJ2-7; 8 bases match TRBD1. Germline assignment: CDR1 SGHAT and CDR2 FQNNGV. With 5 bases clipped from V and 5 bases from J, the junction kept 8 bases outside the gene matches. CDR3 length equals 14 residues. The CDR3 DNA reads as TGTGCCAGCAGCCCATGGACAGGGAGCGACGAGCAGTACTTC. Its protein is CASSPWTGSDEQYF.

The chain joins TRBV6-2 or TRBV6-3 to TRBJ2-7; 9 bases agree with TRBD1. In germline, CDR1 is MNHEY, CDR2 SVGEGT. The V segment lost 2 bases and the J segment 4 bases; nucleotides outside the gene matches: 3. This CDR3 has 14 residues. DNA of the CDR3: TGTGCCAGCAGTTACCGACAGGGGGAGTACGAGCAGTACTTC. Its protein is CASSYRQGEYEQYF.

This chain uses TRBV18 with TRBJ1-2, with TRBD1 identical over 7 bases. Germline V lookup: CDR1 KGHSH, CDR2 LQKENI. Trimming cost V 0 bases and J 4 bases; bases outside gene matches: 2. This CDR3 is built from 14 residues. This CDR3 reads CASSPPTGSYGYTF. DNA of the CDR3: TGTGCCAGCTCACCACCGACAGGGAGCTATGGCTACACCTTC.

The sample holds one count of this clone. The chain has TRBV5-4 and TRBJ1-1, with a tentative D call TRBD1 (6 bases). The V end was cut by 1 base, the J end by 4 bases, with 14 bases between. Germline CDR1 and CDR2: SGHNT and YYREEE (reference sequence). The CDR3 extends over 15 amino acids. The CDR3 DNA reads TGTGCCAGCAGCTTGCGGTTTGGGGGCGGCACTGAAGCTTTCTTT. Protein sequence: CASSLRFGGGTEAFF.

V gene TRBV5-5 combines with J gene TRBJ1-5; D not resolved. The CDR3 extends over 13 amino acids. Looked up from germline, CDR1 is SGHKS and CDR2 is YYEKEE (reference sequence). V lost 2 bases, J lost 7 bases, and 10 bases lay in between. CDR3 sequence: CASSLGGYQPQHF. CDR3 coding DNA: TGTGCCAGCAGCTTAGGAGGGTACCAGCCCCAGCATTTT.

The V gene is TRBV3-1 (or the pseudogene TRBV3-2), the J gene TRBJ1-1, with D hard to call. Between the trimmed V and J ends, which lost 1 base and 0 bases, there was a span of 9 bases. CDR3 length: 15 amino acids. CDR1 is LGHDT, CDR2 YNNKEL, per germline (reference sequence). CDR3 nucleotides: TGTGCCAGCAGCCAAGCAGGACTTTTGAACACTGAAGCTTTCTTT. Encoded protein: CASSQAGLLNTEAFF.

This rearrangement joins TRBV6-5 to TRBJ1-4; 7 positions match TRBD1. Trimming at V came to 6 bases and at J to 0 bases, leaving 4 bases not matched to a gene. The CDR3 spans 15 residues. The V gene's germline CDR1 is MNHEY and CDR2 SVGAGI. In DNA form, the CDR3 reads TGTGCCAGCAGGGGGACAGCAGCAACTAATGAAAAACTGTTTTTT. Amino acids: CASRGTAATNEKLFF.

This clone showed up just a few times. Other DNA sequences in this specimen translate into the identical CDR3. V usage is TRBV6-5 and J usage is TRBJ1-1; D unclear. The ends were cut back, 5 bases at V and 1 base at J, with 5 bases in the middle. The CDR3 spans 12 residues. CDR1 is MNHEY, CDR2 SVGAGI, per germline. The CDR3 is CASSPGNTEAFF. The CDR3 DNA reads TGTGCCAGCAGTCCCGGGAACACTGAAGCTTTCTTT.

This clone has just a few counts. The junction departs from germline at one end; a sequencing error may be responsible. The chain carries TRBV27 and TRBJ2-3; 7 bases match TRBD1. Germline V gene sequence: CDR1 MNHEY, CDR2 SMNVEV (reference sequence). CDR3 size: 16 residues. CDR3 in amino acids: CASRFRPGQRTDTQYF. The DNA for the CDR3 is TGTGCCAGCCGTTTCCGGCCGGGACAGCGAACAGATACGCAGTATTTT.

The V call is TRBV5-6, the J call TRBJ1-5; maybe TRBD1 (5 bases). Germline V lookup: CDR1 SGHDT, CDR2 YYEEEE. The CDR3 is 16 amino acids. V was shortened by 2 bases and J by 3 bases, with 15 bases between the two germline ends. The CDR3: CASSLGDSVYNQPQHF. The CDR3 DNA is TGTGCCAGCAGCTTAGGAGACAGCGTTTACAATCAGCCCCAGCATTTT.

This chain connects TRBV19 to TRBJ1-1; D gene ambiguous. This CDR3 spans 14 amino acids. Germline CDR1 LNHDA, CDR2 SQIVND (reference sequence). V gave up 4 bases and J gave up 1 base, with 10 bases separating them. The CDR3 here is CASSRGKGNTEAFF. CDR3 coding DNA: TGTGCCAGTAGTAGAGGGAAGGGGAACACTGAAGCTTTCTTT.

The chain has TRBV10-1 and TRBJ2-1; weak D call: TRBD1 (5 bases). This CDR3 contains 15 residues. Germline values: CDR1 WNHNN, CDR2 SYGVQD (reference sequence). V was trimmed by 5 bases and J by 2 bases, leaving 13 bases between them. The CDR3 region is CASSRRQSPYNEQFF. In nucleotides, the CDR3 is TGCGCCAGCAGTCGAAGACAGTCTCCCTACAATGAGCAGTTCTTC.

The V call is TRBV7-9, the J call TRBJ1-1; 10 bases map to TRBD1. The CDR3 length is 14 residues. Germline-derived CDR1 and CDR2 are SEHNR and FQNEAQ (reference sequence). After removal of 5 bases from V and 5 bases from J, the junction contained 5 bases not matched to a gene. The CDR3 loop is CASSPGTGATEAFF. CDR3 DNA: TGTGCCAGCAGCCCCGGGACAGGGGCGACTGAAGCTTTCTTT.

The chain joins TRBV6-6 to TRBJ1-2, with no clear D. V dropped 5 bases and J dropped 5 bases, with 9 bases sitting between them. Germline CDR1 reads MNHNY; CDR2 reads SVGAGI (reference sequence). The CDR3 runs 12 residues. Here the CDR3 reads CASSLDMYGYTF. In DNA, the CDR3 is TGTGCCAGCAGTCTTGACATGTATGGCTACACCTTC.

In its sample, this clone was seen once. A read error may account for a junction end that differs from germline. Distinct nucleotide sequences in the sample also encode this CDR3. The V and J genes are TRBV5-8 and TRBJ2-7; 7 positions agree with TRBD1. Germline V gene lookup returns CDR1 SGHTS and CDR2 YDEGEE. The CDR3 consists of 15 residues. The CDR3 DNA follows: TGTGCCAGCAGCTTCTATGAGACAGGGAGCTACGAACAGTACTTC. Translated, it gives CASSFYETGSYEQYF.

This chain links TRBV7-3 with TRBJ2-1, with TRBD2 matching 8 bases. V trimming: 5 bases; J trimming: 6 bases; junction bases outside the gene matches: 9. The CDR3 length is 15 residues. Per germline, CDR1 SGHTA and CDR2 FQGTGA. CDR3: CASSPLVTSGNEQFF. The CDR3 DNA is TGTGCCAGCAGCCCCCTGGTCACTAGCGGCAATGAGCAGTTCTTC. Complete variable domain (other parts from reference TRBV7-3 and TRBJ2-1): GAGVSQTPSNKVTEKGKYVELRCDPISGHTALYWYRQSLGQGPEFLIYFQGTGAADDSGLPNDRFFAVRPEGSVSTLKIQRTERGDSAVYLCASSPLVTSGNEQFFGPGTRLTVL.

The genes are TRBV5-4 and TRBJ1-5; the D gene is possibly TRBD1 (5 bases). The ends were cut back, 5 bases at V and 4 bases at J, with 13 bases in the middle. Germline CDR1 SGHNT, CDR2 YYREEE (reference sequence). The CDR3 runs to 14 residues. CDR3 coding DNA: TGTGCCAGCAGTCTGAGCGGGGGAAATCAGCCCCAGCATTTT. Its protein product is CASSLSGGNQPQHF.